The present TCR beta chain was sequenced within a study of vaccination and CD4 T cells after COVID-19. Study-wide context: Overlapping spike pools from SARS-CoV-2 and HCoV-NL63, HCoV-OC43 and HCoV-229E served as culture stimuli. General observations from the study: For convalescent patients, 304 of the 307 vaccine-specific clones analyzed were classified as spike mono-reactive.

About this clonotype: Its matching antigen is unknown.

Cultured CD4+ T cell DNA underwent sequencing with the Oncomine TCR Beta short-read assay. MiXCR, run by TCRdb on the PCR reads, gives a single entry per CDR3 protein. The sample lists 25,000 to 30,000 distinct CDR3 sequences; 35% to 50% were seen once. Time point denoted: late sampling 161 to 241 days after vaccination in a few convalescent patients. As for treatment: roughly 11-day PBMC culture with coronavirus spike peptide pools or control peptides (ViraFEST assay). The TCR comes from a human donor who had recovered from COVID-19. The specimen was CD4+ T cells from blood, cultured in vitro, collected about 7 months after SARS-CoV-2 vaccination.

CDR3 sequence: CASTPRESGELFF. The CDR3 nucleotides are TGTGCCAGTACCCCCAGGGAAAGCGGGGAGCTGTTTTTT. The chain carries TRBV19 and TRBJ2-2, with a tentative D call TRBD1 (5 bases). Trimming took off 7 bases at V and 7 bases at J, with 13 bases between the two ends. In germline, CDR1 is LNHDA, CDR2 SQIVND (reference sequence). This CDR3 region has 13 residues. The whole variable domain, remainder taken from reference TRBV19 and TRBJ2-2, is DGGITQSPKYLFRKEGQNVTLSCEQNLNHDAMYWYRQDPGQGLRLIYYSQIVNDFQKGDIAEGYSVSREKKESFPLTVTSAQKNPTAFYLCASTPRESGELFFGEGSRLTVL.